The 3 T cell receptor beta chains presented below share a single source sample, sequenced in a study of T cells in Graves' hyperthyroidism and ophthalmopathy. Amplification of TCR beta CDR3 regions was performed using RNA transcripts as template. TCR CDR3 underwent first-round RT-PCR with the HTBI primer set. Using its own MiXCR run on the multiplex PCR reads, TCRdb lists one record per CDR3 protein. Among about 560,000 distinct CDR3 sequences, approximately 14% were seen once, and the ten largest hold roughly 7.3%. The sample taken for sequencing was blood. Every receptor here comes from a woman aged 25 to 39 with Graves' hyperthyroidism.

In its sample, this clonotype was seen many times. CDR3 sequence reads: CSVLAEQTYEQYF. The DNA of the CDR3 is TGCAGCGTTCTGGCGGAGCAAACCTACGAGCAGTACTTC. The V call is TRBV29-1, the J call TRBJ2-7; no clear D. Trimming stripped 5 bases from V and 2 bases from J, with 13 bases between. The length of the CDR3 is 13 residues. The germline V gene encodes CDR1 SQVTM and CDR2 ANQGSEA.

Worth noting for this clonotype: A much larger clone is a single base away; this may be a read error. The genes are TRBV11-2 and TRBJ2-7; 9 bases map to TRBD1. Losses at the gene ends were 0 bases for V and 2 bases for J; bases not matched to a gene: 20. CDR3 length equals 21 residues. Germline-derived CDR1 and CDR2 are SGHAT and FQNNGV. CDR3 amino acids: CASSLDMRLGGQDRGAYEQYF. The CDR3 DNA is TGTGCCAGCAGCTTAGATATGAGGCTGGGGGGACAGGACAGGGGTGCCTACGAGCAGTACTTC.

This clonotype was counted many times. The genes are TRBV12-3 or TRBV12-4 and TRBJ2-1; TRBD1 aligns across 7 bases. V shed 3 bases and J 10 bases; nucleotides not matched to a gene: 6. This CDR3 is 13 amino acids long. This CDR3 reads CASSLDAGGEQFF. The DNA for the CDR3 is TGTGCCAGCAGTTTGGACGCAGGGGGAGAGCAGTTCTTC.